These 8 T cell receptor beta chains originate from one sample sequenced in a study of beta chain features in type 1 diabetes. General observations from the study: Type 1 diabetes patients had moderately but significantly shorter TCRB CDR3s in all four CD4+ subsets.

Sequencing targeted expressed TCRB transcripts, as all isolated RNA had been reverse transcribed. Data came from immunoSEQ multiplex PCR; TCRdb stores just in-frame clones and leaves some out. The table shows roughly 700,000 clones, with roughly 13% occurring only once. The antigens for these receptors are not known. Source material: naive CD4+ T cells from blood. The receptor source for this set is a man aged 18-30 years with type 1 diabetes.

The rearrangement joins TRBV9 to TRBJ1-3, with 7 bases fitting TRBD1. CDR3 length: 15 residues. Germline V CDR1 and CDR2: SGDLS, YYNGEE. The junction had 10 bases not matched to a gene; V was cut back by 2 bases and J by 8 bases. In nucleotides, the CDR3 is TGTGCCAGCAGCGTTGAGGGGGCTATAGGAGACACCATATATTTT. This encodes CASSVEGAIGDTIYF.

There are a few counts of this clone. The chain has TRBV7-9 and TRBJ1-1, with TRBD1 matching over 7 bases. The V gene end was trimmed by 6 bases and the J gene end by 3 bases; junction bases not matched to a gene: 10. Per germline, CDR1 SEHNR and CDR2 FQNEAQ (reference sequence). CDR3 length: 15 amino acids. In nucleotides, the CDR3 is TGTGCCAGCAGTGTCACAGGGGATTGGGACACTGAAGCTTTCTTT. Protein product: CASSVTGDWDTEAFF.

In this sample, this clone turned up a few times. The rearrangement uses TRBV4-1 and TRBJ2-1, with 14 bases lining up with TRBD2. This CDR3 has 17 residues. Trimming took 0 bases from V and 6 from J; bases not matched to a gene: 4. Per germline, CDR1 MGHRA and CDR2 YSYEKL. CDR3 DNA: TGCGCCAGCAGCCAAGACTCTGGGACTAGCGGGGGCAATGAGCAGTTCTTC. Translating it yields CASSQDSGTSGGNEQFF.

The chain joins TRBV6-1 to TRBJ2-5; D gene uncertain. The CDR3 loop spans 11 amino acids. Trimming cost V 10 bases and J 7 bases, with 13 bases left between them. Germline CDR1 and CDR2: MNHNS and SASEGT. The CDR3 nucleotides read TGTGCCATCACCCGAGTAGGGACCCAGTACTTC. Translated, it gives CAITRVGTQYF.

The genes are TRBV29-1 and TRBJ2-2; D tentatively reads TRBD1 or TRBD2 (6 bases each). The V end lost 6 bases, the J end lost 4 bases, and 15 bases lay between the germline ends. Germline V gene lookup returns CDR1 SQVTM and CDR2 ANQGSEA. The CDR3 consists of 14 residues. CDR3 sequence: CSVRGLALTGELFF. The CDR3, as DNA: TGCAGCGTCCGGGGGCTAGCGCTCACCGGGGAGCTGTTTTTT.

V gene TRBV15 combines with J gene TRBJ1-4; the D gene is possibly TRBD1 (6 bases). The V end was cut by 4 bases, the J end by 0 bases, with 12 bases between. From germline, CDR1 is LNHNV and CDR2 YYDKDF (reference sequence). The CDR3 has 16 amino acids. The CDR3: CATSTRGGATNEKLFF. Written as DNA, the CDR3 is TGTGCCACCAGCACAAGGGGGGGAGCAACTAATGAAAAACTGTTTTTT.

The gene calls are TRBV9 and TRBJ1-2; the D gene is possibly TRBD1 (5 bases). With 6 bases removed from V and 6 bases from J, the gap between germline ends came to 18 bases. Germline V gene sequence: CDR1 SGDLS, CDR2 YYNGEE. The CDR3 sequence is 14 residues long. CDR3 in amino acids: CASTDNTGLDGYTF. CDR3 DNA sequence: TGTGCCAGCACCGACAACACAGGTCTCGATGGCTACACCTTC.

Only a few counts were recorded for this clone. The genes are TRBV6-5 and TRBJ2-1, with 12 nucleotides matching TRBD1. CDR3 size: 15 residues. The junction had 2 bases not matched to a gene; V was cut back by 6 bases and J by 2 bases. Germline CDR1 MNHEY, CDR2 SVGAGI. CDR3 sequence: CASRGTGGPYNEQFF. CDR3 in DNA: TGTGCCAGCAGGGGGACAGGGGGCCCCTACAATGAGCAGTTCTTC.